These T cell receptor beta chains were read from a single sample in a study of blood T cell repertoires in COVID-19. TCRdb's copy holds only in-frame clones and misses some; the assay was immunoSEQ multiplex PCR. The sample lists about 330,000 clones; 70% to 90% were seen once. Sequences were obtained from PBMCs or T cells enriched from blood (not recorded which). Source of these receptors: a woman aged 25 to 45 who had recovered from COVID-19. CDR3s include the opening cysteine and the closing phenylalanine or tryptophan. The D gene is left open where the match is weak. Some rows mark clone size as missing; the rest say once, few, many or name a class of expanded clone.

j_call clone_size v_call d_call cdr3_aa cdr3_nt
TRBJ2-6 NA TRBV14 TRBD1 CASSPMTGDGANVLTF TGTGCCAGCAGCCCTATGACAGGGGATGGGGCCAACGTCCTGACTTTC
TRBJ1-2 NA TRBV7-2 NA CASSENSGGYRGYTF TGTGCCAGCAGCGAAAACTCGGGCGGGTATCGTGGCTACACCTTC
TRBJ1-2 NA TRBV6-2/TRBV6-3 TRBD1 CASSRPDRDSYGYTF TGTGCCAGCAGTCGACCTGATCGGGACAGCTATGGCTACACCTTC
TRBJ2-2 NA TRBV29-1 NA CSVEYGGATGELFF TGCAGCGTTGAATATGGCGGTGCCACCGGGGAGCTGTTTTTT
TRBJ2-5 NA TRBV10-3 TRBD2 CAISESGSGGLETQYF TGTGCCATCAGTGAGTCCGGTAGCGGGGGTCTGGAGACCCAGTACTTC
TRBJ2-5 NA TRBV29-1 NA CSVGRGQYF TGCAGCGTTGGACGGGGCCAGTACTTC
TRBJ1-3 NA TRBV4-1 NA CASSVTGTGNTIYF TGCGCCAGCAGCGTGACAGGCACTGGAAACACCATATATTTT
TRBJ1-2 NA TRBV12-5 TRBD1 CASGTGTEPNYGYTF TGTGCTAGTGGTACTGGGACAGAACCTAACTATGGCTACACCTTC
TRBJ1-1 once TRBV5-1 NA CASRFTVSFGNTEAFF TGCGCCAGCAGGTTTACAGTTTCGTTTGGGAACACTGAAGCTTTCTTT
TRBJ2-1 NA TRBV5-1 TRBD2 CASSFPGLAGGSYNEQFF TGCGCCAGCAGCTTCCCGGGACTAGCGGGGGGAAGTTACAATGAGCAGTTCTTC
TRBJ2-1 NA TRBV7-8 NA CASSLVGRGHSYNEQFF TGTGCCAGCAGCTTAGTGGGCAGGGGTCACTCCTACAATGAGCAGTTCTTC
TRBJ2-7 once TRBV6-5 TRBD1 CASSPWTGGEYEQYF TGTGCCAGCAGTCCATGGACAGGGGGGGAGTACGAGCAGTACTTC
TRBJ1-1 NA TRBV19 TRBD1 CASSIWAGGLSGVTEAFF TGTGCCAGTAGTATTTGGGCAGGGGGCCTCTCTGGGGTGACTGAAGCTTTCTTT
TRBJ1-5 NA TRBV30 NA CAWSGAGVNQPQHF TGTGCCTGGAGCGGGGCGGGAGTAAATCAGCCCCAGCATTTT
TRBJ2-3 NA TRBV30 TRBD2 CAWSVAGGPMDTQYF TGTGCCTGGAGTGTCGCGGGGGGGCCGATGGATACGCAGTATTTT
TRBJ2-2 NA TRBV19 NA CASIGAQPPTGELFF TGTGCCAGTATAGGAGCCCAGCCCCCGACCGGGGAGCTGTTTTTT
TRBJ1-4 once TRBV3-1/TRBV3-2 NA CASSPWGENEKLFF TGTGCCAGCAGCCCTTGGGGCGAGAATGAAAAACTGTTTTTT
TRBJ2-1 NA TRBV5-1 TRBD1 CASTPLQGAYNEQFF TGCGCCAGCACCCCGCTACAGGGGGCTTACAATGAGCAGTTCTTC
TRBJ1-5 NA TRBV7-8 NA CASNNNREGSNQPQHF TGTGCCAGCAATAATAACAGGGAAGGTAGCAATCAGCCCCAGCATTTT
TRBJ1-1 NA TRBV6-7 NA CASSYSRTYSLMNTEAFF TGTGCCAGCAGTTACTCGAGAACCTACAGTCTAATGAACACTGAAGCTTTCTTT
TRBJ1-5 NA TRBV10-3 TRBD1 CAISALRDRGDQPQHF TGTGCCATCAGTGCACTCCGGGACAGGGGGGATCAGCCCCAGCATTTT
TRBJ1-2 NA TRBV5-4 TRBD1 CASSFPGTEPNGYTF TGTGCCAGCAGCTTTCCCGGGACAGAACCAAATGGCTACACCTTC
TRBJ2-1 NA TRBV11-2 TRBD2 CASSATGTSGYNEQFF TGTGCCAGCAGCGCCACGGGGACTAGCGGGTACAATGAGCAGTTCTTC
TRBJ1-6 NA TRBV7-9 NA CASSFRGDNSPLHF TGTGCCAGCAGCTTCAGGGGCGATAATTCACCCCTCCACTTT
TRBJ2-7 NA TRBV27 TRBD1 CASRKQVGTGIEQYF TGTGCCAGCAGGAAGCAGGTCGGGACAGGGATCGAGCAGTACTTC
TRBJ2-5 NA TRBV5-1 NA CASTRGGAQETQYF TGCGCCAGCACCCGGGGAGGCGCGCAAGAGACCCAGTACTTC
TRBJ1-1 NA TRBV18 TRBD1 CASSTDRSTEAFF TGTGCCAGCTCAACGGACAGGAGTACTGAAGCTTTCTTT
TRBJ2-1 NA TRBV29-1 NA CSVEGFAGKINEQFF TGCAGCGTTGAAGGTTTTGCGGGGAAAATCAATGAGCAGTTCTTC
TRBJ2-3 NA TRBV6-4 TRBD2 CASSGLAGGTDTQYF TGTGCCAGCAGTGGACTGGCGGGGGGCACAGATACGCAGTATTTT
TRBJ1-4 NA TRBV4-2 TRBD1 CASRQGATNEKLFF TGTGCCAGCAGACAGGGGGCAACTAATGAAAAACTGTTTTTT
TRBJ1-2 NA TRBV2 TRBD1 CASSDTGGAIYGYTF TGTGCCAGCAGTGATACAGGGGGCGCGATCTATGGCTACACCTTC
TRBJ1-2 few TRBV9 TRBD1 CANTPEGDRAAANYGYTF TGTGCCAATACACCCGAGGGGGACAGGGCCGCTGCTAACTATGGCTACACCTTC
TRBJ1-2 NA TRBV5-4 NA CASSNRQVDGYTF TGTGCCAGCAGCAATCGACAGGTGGATGGCTACACCTTC
TRBJ2-7 NA TRBV5-5 NA CASSPPAYEQYF TGTGCCAGCAGCCCCCCCGCCTACGAGCAGTACTTC
TRBJ1-1 NA TRBV30 TRBD1 CAWRKAGTVSEAFF TGTGCCTGGAGAAAAGCCGGGACAGTAAGTGAAGCTTTCTTT
TRBJ1-4 NA TRBV30 NA CAWTKPGYSEKLFF TGTGCCTGGACAAAACCAGGTTATTCTGAAAAACTGTTTTTT
TRBJ2-2 once TRBV15 NA CATSRGQLNTGELFF TGTGCCACCAGCAGAGGACAGTTGAACACCGGGGAGCTGTTTTTT
TRBJ2-3 NA TRBV11-3 TRBD1 CASSLGTGGSDTQYF TGTGCCAGCAGCTTAGGGACAGGGGGCTCGGATACGCAGTATTTT